A single sample gave rise to the 14 T cell receptor beta chains below, sequenced in a study of blood T cell repertoires in COVID-19. Sequenced by immunoSEQ multiplex PCR; TCRdb stores in-frame clones only, minus some. The sample lists over 50,000 clones, 86% occurring once. Input material: peripheral blood. The receptors here all came from a human donor in a cohort sampled during active COVID-19.

The chain uses TRBV7-8 and TRBJ1-1; 8 positions match TRBD1. CDR1 SGHVS and CDR2 FQNEAQ come from the germline V gene. Trimming cost V 5 bases and J 0 bases; bases outside gene matches: 5. The CDR3 runs 15 residues. In DNA, the CDR3 is TGTGCCAGCAGCCCTCAGGGGGCAATGAACACTGAAGCTTTCTTT. Protein product: CASSPQGAMNTEAFF.

The chain couples TRBV7-3 to TRBJ2-1; tentatively, D is TRBD1 (7 bases). The CDR3 contains 16 residues. Trimming removed 1 base from V and 5 bases from J, with 15 bases in between. Germline loops: CDR1 SGHTA, CDR2 FQGTGA. The CDR3, as DNA: TGTGCCAGCAGCTTAAGGGCCAGGGGGGTGGACAATGAGCAGTTCTTC. Its protein product is CASSLRARGVDNEQFF.

This rearrangement joins TRBV18 to TRBJ2-1; D ambiguous. Germline values: CDR1 KGHSH, CDR2 LQKENI. The V end lost 2 bases, the J end lost 2 bases, and 10 bases lay between the germline ends. The CDR3 contains 15 residues. The CDR3 region has the DNA TGTGCCAGCTCACCAGGAGCTGGAGCCTACAATGAGCAGTTCTTC. Its translation is CASSPGAGAYNEQFF.

The chain recombines TRBV6-5 with TRBJ1-3; D is ambiguous. Trimming took 5 bases from V and 0 from J, leaving 11 bases between them. The germline CDR1 and CDR2 sequences are MNHEY and SVGAGI. The CDR3 runs 15 residues. The CDR3, as DNA: TGTGCCAGCAGTCCCGACAAACTCTCTGGAAACACCATATATTTT. Protein sequence: CASSPDKLSGNTIYF.

The chain recombines TRBV5-1 with TRBJ1-3; D gene unclear. Deletions cut 6 bases from V and 0 bases from J, with 10 bases between. CDR1 and CDR2 from the germline V gene are SGHRS and YFSETQ. The length of the CDR3 is 14 residues. This chain's CDR3 is CASKDFGSGNTIYF. CDR3 sequence (DNA): TGCGCCAGCAAGGACTTTGGCTCTGGAAACACCATATATTTT. Variable domain in full (rest from reference TRBV5-1 and TRBJ1-3): KAGVTQTPRYLIKTRGQQVTLSCSPISGHRSVSWYQQTPGQGLQFLFEYFSETQRNKGNFPGRFSGRQFSNSRSEMNVSTLELGDSALYLCASKDFGSGNTIYFGEGSWLTVV.

The chain has TRBV29-1 and TRBJ2-5; possibly TRBD2 for D (5 bases). The CDR3 runs 15 residues. The V and J ends lost 3 bases and 1 base respectively, with 15 bases between them. From germline, CDR1 is SQVTM and CDR2 ANQGSEA. The CDR3 DNA follows: TGCAGCGTTGATGCGGGTCCAGTAAGCCAAGAGACCCAGTACTTC. Translated: CSVDAGPVSQETQYF.

The V and J genes are TRBV7-9 and TRBJ2-7, with D perhaps matching TRBD2 (5 bases). The length of the CDR3 is 14 residues. V dropped 1 base and J dropped 7 bases, with 14 bases sitting between them. CDR1 is SEHNR, CDR2 FQNEAQ, per germline (reference sequence). As DNA, the CDR3 is TGTGCCAGCAGCTTAGGTCTAGCTCTTGGGGAGCAGTACTTC. Its translation: CASSLGLALGEQYF.

The gene calls are TRBV4-3 and TRBJ2-2; 7 bases line up with TRBD1. The CDR3 runs 16 residues. Trimming at V came to 0 bases and at J to 6 bases, leaving 7 bases not matched to a gene. The V gene's germline CDR1 is LGHNA and CDR2 YSLEER. As DNA, the CDR3 is TGCGCCAGCAGCCAAGACCATAACAGGGGCCCCGGGGAGCTGTTTTTT. It encodes CASSQDHNRGPGELFF.

This clone showed up just a few times. The V and J genes are TRBV7-3 and TRBJ1-1; the D is unclear. The V end was cut by 5 bases, the J end by 4 bases, with 11 bases between. Germline V lookup: CDR1 SGHTA, CDR2 FQGTGA. The CDR3 consists of 13 residues. CDR3 loop: CASSPPSSTEAFF. For the CDR3, the DNA is TGTGCCAGCAGCCCCCCGAGTTCCACTGAAGCTTTCTTT. Filled out from reference TRBV7-3 and TRBJ1-1, the complete variable domain reads GAGVSQTPSNKVTEKGKYVELRCDPISGHTALYWYRQSLGQGPEFLIYFQGTGAADDSGLPNDRFFAVRPEGSVSTLKIQRTERGDSAVYLCASSPPSSTEAFFGQGTRLTVV.

The chain couples TRBV27 to TRBJ2-7; D is perhaps TRBD1 (6 bases). V was cut by 7 bases and J by 5 bases, with 18 bases left in between. The CDR3 is 14 residues long. Germline assignment: CDR1 MNHEY and CDR2 SMNVEV (reference sequence). CDR3 residues: CASTTTGWTNEQYF. In DNA form, the CDR3 reads TGTGCCAGCACCACGACAGGTTGGACCAACGAGCAGTACTTC.

V usage is TRBV30 and J usage is TRBJ2-1, with TRBD2 matching 7 bases. The V gene's germline CDR1 is GTSNPN and CDR2 SVGIG (reference sequence). The V and J ends lost 7 bases and 0 bases, in that order; junction bases with no gene match: 6. The CDR3 totals 14 residues. CDR3 DNA: TGTGCCTCGCGGGAGTTTAGCTCCTACAATGAGCAGTTCTTC. Its protein is CASREFSSYNEQFF.

The V call is TRBV23-1, the J call TRBJ1-6; the match to TRBD1 covers 7 bases. TRBV23-1 carries the ORF label, with uncertain function. The CDR3 totals 14 residues. V lost 3 bases and J lost 10; bases outside the gene matches: 6. The CDR3 is CASSQRDSRSPLHF. The CDR3 nucleotides are TGCGCCAGCAGTCAGCGGGACAGTCGATCACCCCTCCACTTT.

This clone was counted between two and nine times. V usage is TRBV2 and J usage is TRBJ1-4; D is undetermined. The CDR3 sequence is 15 residues long. Trimming shortened V by 7 bases and J by 8 bases, and 20 bases separated the two germline ends. The germline CDR1 and CDR2 sequences are SNHLY and FYNNEI. The CDR3 nucleotides are TGTGCCAGCATCGCGACGGAGAGTACGGCCGAAAAACTGTTTTTT. Its translation is CASIATESTAEKLFF.

The chain uses TRBV7-2 and TRBJ1-3; a possible D gene is TRBD1 (6 bases). Trimming cost V 5 bases and J 3 bases, with 11 bases left between them. Germline V gives CDR1 SGHTA, CDR2 FQGNSA. The length of the CDR3 is 14 residues. CDR3 protein: CASSRGTYGNTIYF. CDR3 DNA sequence: TGTGCCAGCAGCAGGGGGACATATGGAAACACCATATATTTT.